A single sample is the source of the 15 T cell receptor beta chains below, sequenced in a study of long-term antiretroviral therapy in people with HIV. Version v3.0 of the immunoSEQ assay was performed at survey level. Sequenced by immunoSEQ multiplex PCR; TCRdb stores in-frame clones only, minus some. The sample consists of about 30,000 clones, 85% to 90% of them appearing once. This material consisted of unsorted PBMCs, taken 3.2 years before starting antiretroviral therapy. These receptors were obtained from a man aged 50-59 years with HIV.

DNA for the CDR3: TGTGCCAGCAGTGACCTAACCGGGACGCGATACGAGCAGTACTTC. Translated, it gives CASSDLTGTRYEQYF. This chain joins TRBV6-1 and TRBJ2-7, with D tentatively TRBD1 or TRBD2 (5 bases each). The germline gives CDR1 MNHNS, CDR2 SASEGT. Trimming left V 3 bases short and J 4 bases short, with 16 bases between. The CDR3 has 15 amino acids.

This chain links TRBV11-3 with TRBJ1-4; D is unresolved. Trimming removed 0 bases at V and 8 bases at J, with 13 bases between. This CDR3 is built from 15 residues. The germline V gene has CDR1 SGHNT and CDR2 YENEEA. CDR3: CASSLDGLIGEKLFF. The CDR3 DNA follows: TGTGCCAGCAGCTTAGATGGGCTGATCGGAGAAAAACTGTTTTTT.

The chain has TRBV27 and TRBJ1-1; weak D call: TRBD1 (5 bases). The CDR3 is made up of 15 amino acids. Per germline, CDR1 MNHEY and CDR2 SMNVEV (reference sequence). Trimming removed 10 bases at V and 0 bases at J, with 18 bases between. In DNA form, the CDR3 reads TGTGCCACCGGTGGTGGACACCAAATGAACACTGAAGCTTTCTTT. Residues: CATGGGHQMNTEAFF.

V and J are TRBV2 and TRBJ2-3; the D gene is possibly TRBD2 (5 bases). Trimming pared 7 bases from V and 1 base from J, leaving 6 bases between. Germline loops: CDR1 SNHLY, CDR2 FYNNEI. The CDR3 runs 12 residues. The CDR3 here is CASKAGTDTQYF. CDR3 DNA: TGTGCCAGCAAAGCGGGCACAGATACGCAGTATTTT. The full variable domain, completed using reference TRBV2 and TRBJ2-3, is EPEVTQTPSHQVTQMGQEVILRCVPISNHLYFYWYRQILGQKVEFLVSFYNNEISEKSEIFDDQFSVERPDGSNFTLKIRSTKLEDSAMYFCASKAGTDTQYFGPGTRLTVL.

V is TRBV28 and J is TRBJ2-6; D is undetermined. The CDR3 length is 11 residues. V lost 8 bases and J 5 bases, leaving 4 bases between the germline ends. Germline V gene data show CDR1 as MDHEN and CDR2 as SYDVKM. CDR3 region: CASGRANVLTF. DNA for the CDR3: TGTGCCAGCGGGAGGGCCAACGTCCTGACTTTC. The full variable domain, rest sourced from reference TRBV28 and TRBJ2-6, is DVKVTQSSRYLVKRTGEKVFLECVQDMDHENMFWYRQDPGLGLRLIYFSYDVKMKEKGDIPEGYSVSREKKERFSLILESASTNQTSMYLCASGRANVLTFGAGSRLTVL.

V usage is TRBV9 and J usage is TRBJ2-3; TRBD2 agrees at 8 bases. CDR1 is SGDLS and CDR2 is YYNGEE in the germline V gene. Germline trimming cut 3 bases from V and 6 bases from J; bases unmatched to any gene: 6. This CDR3 spans 14 amino acids. The chain's CDR3 is CASSESGSSDTQYF. Written as DNA, the CDR3 is TGTGCCAGCAGCGAAAGCGGGAGTTCCGATACGCAGTATTTT.

V and J are TRBV5-4 and TRBJ2-5, with D unclear. Germline CDR1 reads SGHNT; CDR2 reads YYREEE (reference sequence). Between the trimmed V and J ends, which lost 2 bases and 2 bases, there was a span of 1 base. The CDR3 contains 11 residues. The CDR3, as DNA: TGTGCCAGCAGCTTACAAGAGACCCAGTACTTC. This gives the protein CASSLQETQYF.

This clone came up a few times. The gene calls are TRBV27 and TRBJ2-3; possible D gene TRBD2, 6 bases. This CDR3 spans 17 amino acids. CDR1 is MNHEY and CDR2 is SMNVEV in the germline V gene (reference sequence). Between the trimmed V and J ends, which lost 4 bases and 1 base, there was a span of 18 bases. DNA of the CDR3: TGTGCCAGCAGTTCTCTAACCGGCGGGGTAGGCACAGATACGCAGTATTTT. The encoded protein is CASSSLTGGVGTDTQYF.

This chain links TRBV7-9 with TRBJ2-1; 7 bases match TRBD1. CDR3 length: 14 residues. Germline V CDR1 and CDR2: SEHNR, FQNEAQ (reference sequence). V trimming: 1 base; J trimming: 10 bases; junction bases outside the gene matches: 7. The CDR3 DNA is TGTGCCAGCAGCTTAGTGGCAGGGGGACAGGAGCAGTTCTTC. Amino acid sequence: CASSLVAGGQEQFF. Using reference TRBV7-9 and TRBJ2-1 for the parts outside the CDR3, the full variable domain is DTGVSQNPRHKITKRGQNVTFRCDPISEHNRLYWYRQTLGQGPEFLTYFQNEAQLEKSRLLSDRFSAERPKGSFSTLEIQRTEQGDSAMYLCASSLVAGGQEQFFGPGTRLTVL.

This clone has just a few counts. The genes are TRBV7-9 and TRBJ1-1; D call uncertain. The germline V and J ends were trimmed by 1 base and 1 base, with 4 bases remaining between them. The CDR3 spans 13 residues. Germline CDR1 and CDR2: SEHNR and FQNEAQ (reference sequence). The CDR3 nucleotides read TGTGCCAGCAGCTTAGGGCAGAACACTGAAGCTTTCTTT. It codes for CASSLGQNTEAFF.

The V call is TRBV12-5, the J call TRBJ2-5, with TRBD2 as a possible D gene (6 bases). Trimming left V 9 bases short and J 0 bases short, with 11 bases between. The CDR3 loop spans 13 amino acids. Germline CDR1 LGHNT, CDR2 FRNRAP. As DNA, the CDR3 is TGTGCTAGCTCTAGCGAGTACCAAGAGACCCAGTACTTC. Its translation: CASSSEYQETQYF.

This chain uses TRBV5-1 with TRBJ1-2; D remains unclear. Germline V gene sequence: CDR1 SGHRS, CDR2 YFSETQ. CDR3 size: 14 residues. V lost 3 bases and J lost 6, with 15 bases in between. This CDR3 is CASSSDRPTDGYTF. The DNA for the CDR3 is TGCGCCAGCAGCTCGGATCGCCCCACCGATGGCTACACCTTC.

The rearrangement uses TRBV11-1 and TRBJ1-5; D is possibly TRBD1 (6 bases). Germline CDR1 is SGHAT and CDR2 is FQDESV (reference sequence). The CDR3 consists of 14 residues. Deletions cut 5 bases from V and 5 bases from J, with 13 bases between. The CDR3 reads CASSQGQAYQPQHF. Written as DNA, the CDR3 is TGTGCCAGCAGCCAGGGGCAGGCCTATCAGCCCCAGCATTTT.

The J gene is TRBJ2-7, the V gene TRBV5-1; D gene unclear. V shed 6 bases and J shed 0 bases, with 13 bases lying between them. The germline gives CDR1 SGHRS, CDR2 YFSETQ. This CDR3 comprises 14 residues. CDR3 loop: CASTSWSGSYEQYF. Written as DNA, the CDR3 is TGCGCCAGCACCTCATGGTCGGGCTCCTACGAGCAGTACTTC.

The genes are TRBV4-1 and TRBJ2-1, with D unclear. The CDR3 loop spans 19 amino acids. The germline CDR1 and CDR2 sequences are MGHRA and YSYEKL. Deletions cut 0 bases from V and 1 base from J, with 19 bases between. CDR3 coding DNA: TGCGCCAGCAGCCAAGATGTTTCGGTAGGGTTGAGGTCCTACAATGAGCAGTTCTTC. Encoded protein: CASSQDVSVGLRSYNEQFF.